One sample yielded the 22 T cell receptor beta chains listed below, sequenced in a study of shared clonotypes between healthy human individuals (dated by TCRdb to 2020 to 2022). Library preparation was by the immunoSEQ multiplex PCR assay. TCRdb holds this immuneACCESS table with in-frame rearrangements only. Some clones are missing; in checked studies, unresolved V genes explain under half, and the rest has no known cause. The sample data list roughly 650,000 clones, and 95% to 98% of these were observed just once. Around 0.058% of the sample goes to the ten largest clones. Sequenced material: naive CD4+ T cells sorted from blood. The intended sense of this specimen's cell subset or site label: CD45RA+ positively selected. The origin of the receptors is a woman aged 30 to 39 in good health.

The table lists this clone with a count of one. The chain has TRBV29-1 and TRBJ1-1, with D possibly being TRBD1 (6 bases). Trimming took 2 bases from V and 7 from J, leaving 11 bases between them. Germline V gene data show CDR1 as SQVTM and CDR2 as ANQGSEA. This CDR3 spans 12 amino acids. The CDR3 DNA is TGCAGCGTTGAATACGGGGGCAGTGAAGCTTTCTTT. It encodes CSVEYGGSEAFF. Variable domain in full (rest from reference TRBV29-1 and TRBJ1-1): SAVISQKPSRDICQRGTSLTIQCQVDSQVTMMFWYRQQPGQSLTLIATANQGSEATYESGFVIDKFPISRPNLTFSTLTVSNMSPEDSSIYLCSVEYGGSEAFFGQGTRLTVV.

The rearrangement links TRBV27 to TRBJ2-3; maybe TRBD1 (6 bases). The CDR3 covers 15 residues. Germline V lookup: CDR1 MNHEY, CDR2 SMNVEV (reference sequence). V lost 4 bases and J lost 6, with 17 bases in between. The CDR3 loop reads CASSSFLTRGDTQYF. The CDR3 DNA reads TGTGCCAGCAGTTCATTCTTAACCAGGGGCGATACGCAGTATTTT.

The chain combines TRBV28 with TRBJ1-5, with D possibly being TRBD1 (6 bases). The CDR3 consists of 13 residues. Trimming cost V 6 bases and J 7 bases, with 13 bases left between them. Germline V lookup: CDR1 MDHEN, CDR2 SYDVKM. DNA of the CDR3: TGTGCCAGCAGCGGACAGCCGGGGCAGCCCCAGCATTTT. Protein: CASSGQPGQPQHF.

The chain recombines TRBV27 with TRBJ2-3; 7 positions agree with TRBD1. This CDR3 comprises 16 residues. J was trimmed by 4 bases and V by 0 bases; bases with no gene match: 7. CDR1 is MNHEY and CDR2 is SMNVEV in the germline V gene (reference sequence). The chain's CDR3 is CASSLSTGSYADTQYF. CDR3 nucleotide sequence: TGTGCCAGCAGTTTATCGACAGGGAGTTACGCAGATACGCAGTATTTT.

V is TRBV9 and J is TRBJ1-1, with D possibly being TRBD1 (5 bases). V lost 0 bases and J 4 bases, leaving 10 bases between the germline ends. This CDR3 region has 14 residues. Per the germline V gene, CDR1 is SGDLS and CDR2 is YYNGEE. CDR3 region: CASSVAGLGTEAFF. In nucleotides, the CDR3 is TGTGCCAGCAGCGTAGCAGGGTTGGGCACTGAAGCTTTCTTT.

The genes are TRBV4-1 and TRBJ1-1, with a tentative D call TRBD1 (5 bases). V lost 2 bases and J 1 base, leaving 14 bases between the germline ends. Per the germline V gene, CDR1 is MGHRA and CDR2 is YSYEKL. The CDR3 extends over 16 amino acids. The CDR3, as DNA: TGCGCCAGCAGCCAACCCAGGGACGGCAGGAACACTGAAGCTTTCTTT. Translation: CASSQPRDGRNTEAFF.

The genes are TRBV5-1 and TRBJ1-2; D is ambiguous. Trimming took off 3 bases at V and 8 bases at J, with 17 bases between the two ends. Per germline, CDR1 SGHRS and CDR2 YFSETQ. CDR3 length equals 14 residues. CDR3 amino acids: CASSSGTVSNGYTF. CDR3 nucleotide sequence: TGCGCCAGCAGCTCGGGAACGGTCTCAAACGGCTACACCTTC.

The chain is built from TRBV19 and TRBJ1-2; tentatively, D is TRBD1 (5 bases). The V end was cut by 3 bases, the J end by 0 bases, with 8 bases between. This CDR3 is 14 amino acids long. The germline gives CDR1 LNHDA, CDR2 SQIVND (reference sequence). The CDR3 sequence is CASSIGGPNYGYTF. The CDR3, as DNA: TGTGCCAGTAGTATTGGGGGACCTAACTATGGCTACACCTTC. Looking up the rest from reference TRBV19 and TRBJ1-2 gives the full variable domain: DGGITQSPKYLFRKEGQNVTLSCEQNLNHDAMYWYRQDPGQGLRLIYYSQIVNDFQKGDIAEGYSVSREKKESFPLTVTSAQKNPTAFYLCASSIGGPNYGYTFGSGTRLTVV.

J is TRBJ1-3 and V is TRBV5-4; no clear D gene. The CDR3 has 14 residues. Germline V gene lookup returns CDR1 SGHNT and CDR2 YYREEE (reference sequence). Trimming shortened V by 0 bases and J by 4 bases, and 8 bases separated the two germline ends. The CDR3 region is CASSLARSGNTIYF. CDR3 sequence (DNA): TGTGCCAGCAGCTTGGCCAGGAGCGGAAACACCATATATTTT.

This chain's CDR3 is CASSERAAEANYGYTF. CDR3 sequence (DNA): TGTGCCAGCAGTGAAAGGGCAGCTGAAGCTAACTATGGCTACACCTTC. This sequence joins TRBV2 and TRBJ1-2; D call uncertain. The CDR3 covers 16 residues. V gave up 2 bases and J gave up 0 bases, with 13 bases separating them. Germline V CDR1 and CDR2: SNHLY, FYNNEI.

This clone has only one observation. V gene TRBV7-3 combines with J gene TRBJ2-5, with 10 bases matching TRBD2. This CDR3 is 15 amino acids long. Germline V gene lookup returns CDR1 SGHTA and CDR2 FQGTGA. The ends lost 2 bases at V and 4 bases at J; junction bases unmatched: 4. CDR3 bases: TGTGCCAGCAGCTTATCCCGGACTAGCGGAGAGACCCAGTACTTC. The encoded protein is CASSLSRTSGETQYF.

CDR3 DNA sequence: TGTGCCAGTAGTGCCCGGGGGACAGGGTTAGGGTTCCATCAGCCCCAGCATTTT. It yields the protein CASSARGTGLGFHQPQHF. This chain joins TRBV19 and TRBJ1-5; 9 nucleotides align to TRBD1. CDR1 is LNHDA, CDR2 SQIVND, per germline (reference sequence). The CDR3 is 18 amino acids. Trimming took 5 bases from V and 5 from J; bases not matched to a gene: 16.

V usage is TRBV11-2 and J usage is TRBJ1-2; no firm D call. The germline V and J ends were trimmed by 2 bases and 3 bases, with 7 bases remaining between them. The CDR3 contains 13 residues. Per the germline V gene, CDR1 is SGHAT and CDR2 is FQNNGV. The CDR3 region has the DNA TGTGCCAGCAGCTTAAAGGGCGACTATGGCTACACCTTC. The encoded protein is CASSLKGDYGYTF.

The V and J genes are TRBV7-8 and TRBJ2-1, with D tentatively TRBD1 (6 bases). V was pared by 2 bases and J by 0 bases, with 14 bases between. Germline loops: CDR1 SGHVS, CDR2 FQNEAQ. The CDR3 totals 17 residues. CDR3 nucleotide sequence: TGTGCCAGCAGCTTACCCGGACAGTTAAGCTCCTACAATGAGCAGTTCTTC. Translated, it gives CASSLPGQLSSYNEQFF.

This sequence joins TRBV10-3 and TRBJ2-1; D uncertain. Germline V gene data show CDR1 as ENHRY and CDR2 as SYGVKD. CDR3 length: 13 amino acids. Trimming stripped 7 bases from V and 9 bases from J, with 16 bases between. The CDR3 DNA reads TGTGCCATCACCCCAAAGGCGGAAAGTGAGCAGTTCTTC. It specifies CAITPKAESEQFF.

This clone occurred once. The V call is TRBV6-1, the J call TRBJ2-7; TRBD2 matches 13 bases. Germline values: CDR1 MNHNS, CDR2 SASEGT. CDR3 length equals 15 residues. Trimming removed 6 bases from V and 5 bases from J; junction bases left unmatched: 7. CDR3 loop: CASRYGTSGTNEQYF. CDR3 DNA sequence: TGTGCCAGCAGATACGGGACTAGCGGGACTAACGAGCAGTACTTC.

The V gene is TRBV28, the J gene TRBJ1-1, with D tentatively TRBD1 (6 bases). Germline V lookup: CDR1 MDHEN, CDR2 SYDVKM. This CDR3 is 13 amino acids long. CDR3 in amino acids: CAGGQGQNTEAFF. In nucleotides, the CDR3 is TGTGCAGGGGGGCAGGGTCAGAACACTGAAGCTTTCTTT.

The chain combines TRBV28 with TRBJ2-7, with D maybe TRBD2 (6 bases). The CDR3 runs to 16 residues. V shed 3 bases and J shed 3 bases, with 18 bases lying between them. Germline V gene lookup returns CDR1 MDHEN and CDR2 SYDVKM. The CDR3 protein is CASSFPLEGRGYEQYF. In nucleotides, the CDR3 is TGTGCCAGCAGTTTCCCCCTGGAGGGTAGGGGCTACGAGCAGTACTTC.

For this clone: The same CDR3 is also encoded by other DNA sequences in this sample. The CDR3 DNA follows: TGTGCCAGCAGCTTCGGGACAGGTACCTACGAGCAGTACTTC. Its translation: CASSFGTGTYEQYF. The chain links TRBV7-9 to TRBJ2-7; 8 bases line up with TRBD1. Trimming took 3 bases from V and 2 from J; bases not matched to a gene: 3. Germline CDR1 and CDR2: SEHNR and FQNEAQ (reference sequence). There are 14 residues in the CDR3.

The CDR3 spells CASSRGGTQGSDTQYF. DNA for the CDR3: TGTGCCAGCAGCCGCGGGGGGACCCAGGGGTCAGATACGCAGTATTTT. This chain connects TRBV5-4 to TRBJ2-3, with 8 bases fitting TRBD2. This CDR3 spans 16 amino acids. The germline CDR1 and CDR2 sequences are SGHNT and YYREEE (reference sequence). The V gene end was trimmed by 4 bases and the J gene end by 4 bases; junction bases not matched to a gene: 11.

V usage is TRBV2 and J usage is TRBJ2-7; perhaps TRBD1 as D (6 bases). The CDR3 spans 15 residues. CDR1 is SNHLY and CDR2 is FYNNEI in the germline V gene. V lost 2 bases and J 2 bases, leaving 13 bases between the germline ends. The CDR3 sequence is CASSEYGQPAYEQYF. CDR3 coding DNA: TGTGCCAGCAGTGAATATGGACAGCCTGCCTACGAGCAGTACTTC.

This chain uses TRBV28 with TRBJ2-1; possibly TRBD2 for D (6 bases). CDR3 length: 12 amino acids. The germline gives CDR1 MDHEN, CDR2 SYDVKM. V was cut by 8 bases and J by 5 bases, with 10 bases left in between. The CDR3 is CASAGRHNEQFF. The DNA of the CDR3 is TGTGCCAGCGCCGGGAGACACAATGAGCAGTTCTTC.